The present TCR beta chain was sequenced within a study of identical twins (dated by TCRdb to 2016 to 2018). Regarding the study in general: TCR alpha and beta repertoires from monozygotic twins, unrelated adults of various ages and cord blood were deep-sequenced to test whether fetal clonotypes persist. Replicate twin experiments were performed at different times using different library preparation protocols to rule out contamination. Paper-wide results and their limitations: In beta out-of-frame sequences, excess twin sharing was weaker, because having fewer shared sequences lowered the signal-to-noise ratio. Out-of-frame TCR alpha sequences shared between twins showed an excess of low generation-probability sequences compared with coincidental sharing between unrelated individuals. Recombination models systematically underestimated out-of-frame TCR alpha sharing in monozygotic twins but agreed with sharing between unrelated individuals. Abundant cord blood beta clonotypes had fewer insertions, young adult naive repertoires showed a similar but weaker trend, and memory repertoires showed no such trend. Because the same donors could not be followed over many years, conclusions were based on cross-sectional statistical analysis. Invariant T cells such as MAIT and iNKT could partly confound zero-insertion analyses, though diverse VJ usage argued against this for most clonotypes.

The trim is 6 bases for V and 7 bases for J, with a gap of 6 bases between the germline ends. From the germline V gene, CDR1 is MGHDK and CDR2 is SYGVNS. The CDR3 covers 11 residues, taking in both the cysteine and the phenylalanine. Solely the CDR3 DNA is kept, with 33 bases framed from the first base. Only healthy Caucasian donors were included. The twin cohort comprised three pairs of female monozygotic twins, all aged roughly 18 to 30 years. Positive isolation kits from Invitrogen were used to isolate the CD4+ and CD8+ T cell populations. Comments on this clonotype: The clone's antigen remains unknown. No much larger clonotype is one base removed from it; base qualities were not supplied.

The method was 5' RACE. TCRdb shows the sequencer as Illumina HiSeq 2000. Template switching introduced a universal primer binding site; the final cDNA contained a unique molecular identifier, enabling accurate counting of TCR cDNA molecules. Specific primers in the conserved constant-segment region were used to synthesize first-strand cDNA for the TCR alpha and beta chains. Each cDNA library was double barcoded, with a SMART-Mk sample barcode plus Illumina barcodes, to control for contamination. TruSeq adapter sequences and Illumina sample barcodes were added in two successive PCR steps. The TCR alpha and beta cDNA libraries were sequenced on the Illumina HiSeq platform using custom primers. In the authors' own workflow: MiGEC processed the raw reads to extract unique molecular identifiers, while MiXCR was used to determine the CDR3 positions. Recombination models were inferred per individual with the repgenHMM and IGoR tools using an EM algorithm. The analysis of shared clonotypes was done with the tcR package in R, with sharing normalized by the product of cloneset sizes. To study raw recombination without the effects of thymic and clonal selection, out-of-frame nonproductive sequences were analyzed. TCRdb itself trimmed the public reads at Q25 with fastp, ran MiXCR and retained productive beta chains. Each CDR3 protein gets just one entry, which takes the most common genes and DNA from the rows behind it. The V and J calls come from TCRdb's annotation, not from the publication. For this sample the table gives 400,000 to 600,000 distinct CDR3 sequences, of which around 24% were detected only once. About 0.5% of the sample comes from the top ten.

These data also formed part of another study, on yellow fever vaccine responses in identical twins. Taken from the second paper: According to the authors, in identical twins the way T cells responded to vaccination appeared partly convergent and partly personalized. In identical twins, the study followed T cell clones that responded to the vaccine with precision.

Input material: CD4+ T cells sorted from blood. The sequence was collected from a young woman in good health. The V gene is TRBV25-1 and the J gene is TRBJ2-2; the D gene is unclear. CDR3 loop: CASREIGELFF. The DNA sequence reads TGTGCCAGCAGAGAAATCGGGGAGCTGTTTTTT. With all but the CDR3 taken from the reference TRBV25-1 and TRBJ2-2 genes, the full variable domain is: EADIYQTPRYLVIGTGKKITLECSQTMGHDKMYWYQQDPGMELHLIHYSYGVNSTEKGDLSSESTVSRIRTEHFPLTLESARPSHTSQYLCASREIGELFFGEGSRLTVL.